Listed below are T cell receptor beta chains from one sample, sequenced in a study of blood T cell repertoires in COVID-19. The method was immunoSEQ multiplex PCR; TCRdb's version includes in-frame clones alone and lacks a portion of them. The sample has 200,000 to 300,000 clones, 70% to 90% seen once. The sample was PBMCs or T cells enriched from blood (not recorded which). These receptors came from a man aged 35 to 55 who had recovered from COVID-19. Both conserved end residues are part of each CDR3. The D gene is left open where the match is weak. Rows give clone size only sometimes, using once, few, many, or a class for an expanded clone.

j_call v_call d_call clone_size cdr3_nt cdr3_aa
TRBJ2-7 TRBV4-3 TRBD2 NA TGCGCCAGCAGCCAAGAAATTGGACTAGCGGGGGGTTCTTACGAGCAGTACTTC CASSQEIGLAGGSYEQYF
TRBJ1-1 TRBV14 TRBD1 NA TGTGCCAGCAGCCACACCACCGACAGGGTTGGGACTGAAGCTTTCTTT CASSHTTDRVGTEAFF
TRBJ2-3 TRBV10-3 TRBD2 NA TGTGCCATCAGTGAGACACCCGGGACTAGCGGGGGGAACACAGATACGCAGTATTTT CAISETPGTSGGNTDTQYF
TRBJ2-7 TRBV5-1 TRBD1 NA TGCGCCAGCCGTTCCCCGGGACAGGGACACGAGCAGTACTTC CASRSPGQGHEQYF
TRBJ2-5 TRBV11-2 TRBD1 NA TGTGCCAGCAGCTTAGTAGACAGGGGAGGCGAGACCCAGTACTTC CASSLVDRGGETQYF
TRBJ1-1 TRBV5-8 NA once TGTGCCAGCAGTCGGACAGCAACTGAAGCTTTCTTT CASSRTATEAFF
TRBJ2-7 TRBV25-1 TRBD1 few TGTGCCAGCAGTGAGGGTGGGGCAGGGGGCACCTCCTACGAGCAGTACTTC CASSEGGAGGTSYEQYF
TRBJ1-3 TRBV28 NA NA TGTGCCAGCAGGATCAGCGTATCCGGAAACACCATATATTTT CASRISVSGNTIYF
TRBJ1-4 TRBV30 NA once TGTGCCTGGAGTGTACAATTCGGGGGAAATGAAAAACTGTTTTTT CAWSVQFGGNEKLFF
TRBJ2-5 TRBV6-1 TRBD2 NA TGTGCCAGCAGTGAAAAGGGGACTAGTTTCACAGAGACCCAGTACTTC CASSEKGTSFTETQYF
TRBJ2-3 TRBV7-3 TRBD1 NA TGTGCCAGCAGCTTAGCGTCGCAGGGGGCGGCAGATACGCAGTATTTT CASSLASQGAADTQYF
TRBJ1-2 TRBV28 NA NA TGTGCCAGCAGTTACCGGGGCTATGGCTACACCTTC CASSYRGYGYTF
TRBJ2-7 TRBV6-4 NA NA TGTGCCAGAGAACAGGGCCTCCCCTCCTACGAGCAGTACTTC CAREQGLPSYEQYF
TRBJ2-2 TRBV28 TRBD1 NA TGTGCCAGCGGCATCGGAGGGCAGGGGGCATCTGGGGAGCTGTTTTTT CASGIGGQGASGELFF
TRBJ1-2 TRBV2 TRBD1 NA TGTGCCAGCAGCGCGGGACAGCCATATGGCTACACCTTC CASSAGQPYGYTF
TRBJ1-1 TRBV28 TRBD1 NA TGTGCCAGCAGGGAACAGGGGGCCGGGAACACTGAAGCTTTCTTT CASREQGAGNTEAFF
TRBJ1-2 TRBV7-2 NA NA TGTGCCAGCAGCGCAAGTGGAGGCCCCTATGGCTACACCTTC CASSASGGPYGYTF
TRBJ2-3 TRBV11-2 TRBD2 NA TGTGCCAGCAGCTTTCTAGCGGACAGCACAGATACGCAGTATTTT CASSFLADSTDTQYF
TRBJ2-3 TRBV27 NA once TGTGCCAGCAGTTTAGCAGAATACACAGATACGCAGTATTTT CASSLAEYTDTQYF
TRBJ2-1 TRBV5-1 TRBD2 NA TGCGCCAGCAGCTCCACCGCGGGGGGCACTTACAATGAGCAGTTCTTC CASSSTAGGTYNEQFF
TRBJ2-3 TRBV18 NA NA TGTGCCAGCTCACCACCCGGGGGAAACACAGATACGCAGTATTTT CASSPPGGNTDTQYF
TRBJ2-7 TRBV25-1 TRBD2 few TGTGCCAGCAGTGATTTGGGGGGGACCTACGAGCAGTACTTC CASSDLGGTYEQYF
TRBJ1-5 TRBV3-1/TRBV3-2 NA few TGTGCCAGCAGCCAAGCGGGGGGGTATAGCAATCAGCCCCAGCATTTT CASSQAGGYSNQPQHF
TRBJ2-1 TRBV11-2 TRBD2 NA TGTGCCAGCAGCTTAGAGGGACTAGCGGGGTACAATGAGCAGTTCTTC CASSLEGLAGYNEQFF
TRBJ1-5 TRBV24-1 NA NA TGTGCCACCAGTGAGTGGGGGCAGAATCAGCCCCAGCATTTT CATSEWGQNQPQHF
TRBJ1-1 TRBV10-3 NA NA TGTGCCATCAGTCCCTCGTACAGGGAGACTGAAGCTTTCTTT CAISPSYRETEAFF
TRBJ2-5 TRBV7-2 NA NA TGTGCCAGCAGCTTCGCGGGACAAGAGACCCAGTACTTC CASSFAGQETQYF
TRBJ2-3 TRBV25-1 NA NA TGTGCCAGCACGGAGCTTTCAACGCAGTATTTT CASTELSTQYF
TRBJ2-7 TRBV7-9 TRBD1 NA TGTGCCAGCAGTTTCATACAGGGGAACTCCTACGAGCAGTACTTC CASSFIQGNSYEQYF
TRBJ1-1 TRBV7-9 NA NA TGTGCCAGCAGCCAGATGGACTCGAGCAACACTGAAGCTTTCTTT CASSQMDSSNTEAFF
TRBJ2-1 TRBV27 TRBD1 NA TGTGCCAGCAGTTTGTCGAAAACCGGGACAGGTTACAATGAGCAGTTCTTC CASSLSKTGTGYNEQFF
TRBJ1-3 TRBV4-1 NA NA TGCGCCAGCAGCCAAGATAGGATGGGGGAAAGGACAGTCTCTGGAAACACCATATATTTT CASSQDRMGERTVSGNTIYF
TRBJ2-7 TRBV4-2 NA few TGTGCCAGCAGCCAAGATTTGGGGGGAAACGGGTACGAGCAGTACTTC CASSQDLGGNGYEQYF
TRBJ2-3 TRBV13 TRBD1 NA TGTGCCAGCAGCTTAGTGGGACAGGGGGATATTGCTAGCACAGATACGCAGTATTTT CASSLVGQGDIASTDTQYF
TRBJ1-6 TRBV5-4 NA once TGTGCCAGCAGCTTGGCCAATCAGCGACCTAATTCACCCCTCCACTTT CASSLANQRPNSPLHF
TRBJ1-3 TRBV7-9 TRBD1 NA TGTGCCAGCAGCTTTTGGACAGGAGGCACTTCTGGAAACACCATATATTTT CASSFWTGGTSGNTIYF
TRBJ2-3 TRBV4-2 TRBD2 NA TGTGCCAGCAGCCAAGATGGCAGCGGGGGGGCCATAGATACGCAGTATTTT CASSQDGSGGAIDTQYF
TRBJ1-1 TRBV6-5 NA few TGTGCCAGCTCACGCTCTCAGGGGAACACTGAAGCTTTCTTT CASSRSQGNTEAFF
TRBJ2-1 TRBV24-1 NA few TGTGCCACCAGTGCGCGGGTTCAAGGTGAGCAGTTCTTC CATSARVQGEQFF
TRBJ1-6 TRBV5-1 NA NA TGCGCCAGCAGCTTGGAAACAGGCCGTTCACCCCTCCACTTT CASSLETGRSPLHF
TRBJ2-5 TRBV25-1 TRBD1 once TGTGCCAGCGGTTGGCAGGGGGCTCGGGAGACCCAGTACTTC CASGWQGARETQYF
TRBJ2-1 TRBV9 NA NA TGTGCCAGCAGCGTGACGTTCTATAGCTATGAGCAGTTCTTC CASSVTFYSYEQFF
TRBJ2-7 TRBV7-9 NA NA TGTGCCAGCAGCGCCGGGTCCTACGAGCAGTACTTC CASSAGSYEQYF
TRBJ2-7 TRBV7-2 NA NA TGTGCCAGCAGCCCCCTAGCTGGATCGTACGAGCAGTACTTC CASSPLAGSYEQYF